What follows are 28 T cell receptor beta chains derived from one specimen sequenced in a study of T cells in Graves' hyperthyroidism and ophthalmopathy. It was RNA transcripts that yielded the amplified TCR beta CDR3 regions. A first-round RT-PCR of the TCR CDR3 used the HTBI primer set. TCRdb analysed the multiplex PCR reads with MiXCR anew, one entry per CDR3 protein. The sample holds a few hundred thousand distinct CDR3 sequences, approximately 14% seen once. The source material was blood. The receptor source for this set is a woman aged 25-40 years with Graves' ophthalmopathy.

This clonotype occurred many times. This chain links TRBV3-1 with TRBJ2-1; 10 bases are shared with TRBD2. This CDR3 spans 16 amino acids. The germline V gene encodes CDR1 LGHDT and CDR2 YNNKEL (reference sequence). Trimming at V came to 4 bases and at J to 7 bases, leaving 10 bases not matched to a gene. CDR3 in amino acids: CASSLLAGASFNEQFF. For the CDR3, the DNA is TGTGCCAGCAGCCTTCTAGCGGGGGCGTCTTTTAATGAGCAGTTCTTC.

In its sample, this clonotype was seen many times. The chain is built from TRBV20-1 and TRBJ2-3; TRBD1 aligns across 11 bases. Trimming cost V 5 bases and J 5 bases; bases outside gene matches: 6. Per germline, CDR1 DFQATT and CDR2 SNEGSKA (reference sequence). There are 14 residues in the CDR3. The CDR3, as DNA: TGCAGTGCTCTCGGACAGGGGGCGGAAGATACGCAGTATTTT. Translated, it gives CSALGQGAEDTQYF.

Only a few counts were recorded for this clonotype. This rearrangement joins TRBV10-1 to TRBJ2-3; maybe TRBD2 (5 bases). Per the germline V gene, CDR1 is WNHNN and CDR2 is SYGVQD (reference sequence). CDR3 length: 14 amino acids. V was cut by 8 bases and J by 1 base, with 13 bases left in between. The CDR3 DNA is TGCGCCAGCTCCTCCGGGATTGGCACAGATACGCAGTATTTT. Its translation is CASSSGIGTDTQYF.

This clonotype was detected many times. The genes are TRBV6-1 and TRBJ1-1; 11 nucleotides align to TRBD1. Germline assignment: CDR1 MNHNS and CDR2 SASEGT. The ends lost 6 bases at V and 5 bases at J; junction bases unmatched: 5. CDR3 size: 14 residues. This chain's CDR3 is CASSEDRGLTEAFF. The CDR3, as DNA: TGTGCCAGCAGCGAGGACAGGGGGCTAACTGAAGCTTTCTTT.

In this sample, this clonotype turned up many times. V gene TRBV7-2 combines with J gene TRBJ2-7; 8 positions match TRBD2. In germline, CDR1 is SGHTA, CDR2 FQGNSA. J gave up 7 bases and V 5 bases, and 13 bases lay outside the gene matches. The CDR3 consists of 15 residues. The CDR3 region is CASSLYEAGGKEQYF. CDR3 nucleotides: TGTGCCAGCAGCCTCTACGAGGCGGGGGGTAAAGAGCAGTACTTC. The full variable domain, completed using reference TRBV7-2 and TRBJ2-7, is GAGVSQSPSNKVTEKGKDVELRCDPISGHTALYWYRQSLGQGLEFLIYFQGNSAPDKSGLPSDRFSAERTGGSVSTLTIQRTQQEDSAVYLCASSLYEAGGKEQYFGPGTRLTVT.

This clonotype was found many times. This sequence joins TRBV2 and TRBJ1-1, with D possibly TRBD1 on 5 matching bases. This CDR3 is 14 amino acids long. The V gene's germline CDR1 is SNHLY and CDR2 FYNNEI. Trimming left V 7 bases short and J 4 bases short, with 16 bases between. The CDR3 DNA follows: TGTGCCAGCAAAACATGGGGACTGGGCACTGAAGCTTTCTTT. Residues: CASKTWGLGTEAFF.

Notes on this clonotype: This may be a read error, as it is one base from a much larger clone. The V gene is TRBV24-1, the J gene TRBJ1-2; no definite D call. The V gene lost 5 bases and the J gene lost 8 bases, with 17 bases spanning the gap. Germline V lookup: CDR1 KGHDR, CDR2 SFDVKD. The CDR3 runs to 14 residues. The CDR3 loop is CATSGFTTAGGYTF. CDR3 coding DNA: TGTGCCACCAGTGGTTTTACCACCGCGGGGGGCTACACCTTC.

The chain combines TRBV6-5 with TRBJ1-4; 9 bases match TRBD1. CDR1 MNHEY and CDR2 SVGAGI come from the germline V gene. The CDR3 contains 16 residues. With 2 bases clipped from V and 7 bases from J, the junction kept 8 bases outside the gene matches. CDR3 DNA sequence: TGTGCCAGCAGTTACACCTTGACAGGGGGGCTTGAAAAACTGTTTTTT. Translating gives CASSYTLTGGLEKLFF.

This clonotype was picked up a small number of times. The chain uses TRBV4-2 and TRBJ1-2; D is unresolved. From germline, CDR1 is LGHNA and CDR2 YNFKEQ. The V end was cut by 0 bases, the J end by 2 bases, with 7 bases between. This CDR3 is 14 amino acids long. The CDR3 DNA reads as TGTGCCAGCAGCCAAGACGCGTCGAACTATGGCTACACCTTC. It translates to CASSQDASNYGYTF.

This clonotype was seen more than once but under ten times. Here the CDR3 DNA reads TGTGCCAGCAGCTTAAGTAGGGGACTTCTATCTGGAAACACCATATATTTT. Residues: CASSLSRGLLSGNTIYF. The chain carries TRBV11-2 and TRBJ1-3, with D tentatively TRBD1 (5 bases). CDR1 is SGHAT and CDR2 is FQNNGV in the germline V gene. Trimming removed 2 bases from V and 1 base from J, with 15 bases in between. This CDR3 spans 17 amino acids.

Many counts were recorded for this clonotype. This sequence joins TRBV6-5 and TRBJ1-1, with a possible D match to TRBD1 (5 bases). V lost 2 bases, J lost 5 bases, and 9 bases lay in between. The CDR3 spans 13 residues. CDR1 and CDR2 from the germline V gene are MNHEY and SVGAGI. The CDR3 DNA sequence: TGTGCCAGCAGTTACGGGGGGAGAACTGAAGCTTTCTTT. This sequence encodes CASSYGGRTEAFF.

The table lists this clonotype with a few counts. This chain joins TRBV6-1 and TRBJ2-1, with 8 bases that match TRBD1. V was clipped by 8 bases and J by 4 bases; unmatched bases: 7. CDR3 size: 14 residues. Germline V gene data show CDR1 as MNHNS and CDR2 as SASEGT. The CDR3 region is CASSRDRSYNEQFF. The CDR3 DNA follows: TGTGCCAGCTCCCGGGACAGGAGTTACAATGAGCAGTTCTTC.

This clonotype was counted between two and nine times. V is TRBV12-3 or TRBV12-4 and J is TRBJ2-1; the match to TRBD1 covers 10 bases. The CDR3 contains 16 residues. V lost 7 bases, J lost 7 bases, and 13 bases stayed unmatched. The CDR3 protein is CASTSPSGQGRNEQFF. The CDR3 nucleotides are TGTGCCAGCACATCCCCCTCGGGACAGGGGCGGAATGAGCAGTTCTTC.

This clonotype occurred many times. This chain links TRBV11-2 with TRBJ2-7, with 7 bases that match TRBD2. The V gene's germline CDR1 is SGHAT and CDR2 FQNNGV. This CDR3 has 15 residues. The ends lost 5 bases at V and 2 bases at J; junction bases unmatched: 9. CDR3 sequence reads: CASSQGLVVTYEQYF. The CDR3 DNA reads as TGTGCCAGCAGCCAAGGACTAGTTGTGACCTACGAGCAGTACTTC.

The table lists this clonotype with many counts. The chain carries TRBV5-8 and TRBJ1-5; maybe TRBD1 (6 bases). Trimming removed 0 bases from V and 6 bases from J, with 10 bases in between. The CDR3 length is 14 residues. CDR1 SGHTS and CDR2 YDEGEE come from the germline V gene. CDR3 in amino acids: CASSLGKGGQPQHF. The CDR3 region has the DNA TGTGCCAGCAGCTTGGGTAAGGGGGGTCAGCCCCAGCATTTT.

This clonotype was found many times. The chain couples TRBV30 to TRBJ2-5; D gene unclear. The V gene lost 4 bases and the J gene lost 5 bases, with 23 bases spanning the gap. Germline V gene data show CDR1 as GTSNPN and CDR2 as SVGIG (reference sequence). The CDR3 is 16 residues long. This CDR3 reads CAWKKSTGPGGETQYF. The DNA of the CDR3 is TGTGCCTGGAAGAAATCAACTGGGCCGGGTGGGGAGACCCAGTACTTC.

This clonotype was seen ten or more times. The V call is TRBV28, the J call TRBJ1-6, with D possibly being TRBD1 (6 bases). CDR3 length: 14 amino acids. The germline V gene has CDR1 MDHEN and CDR2 SYDVKM. Trimming took off 7 bases at V and 6 bases at J, with 13 bases between the two ends. The DNA for the CDR3 is TGTGCCAGCATGTACGGAGGGGGTAATTCACCCCTCCACTTT. Its translation: CASMYGGGNSPLHF.

This clonotype was counted only a few times. V usage is TRBV5-4 and J usage is TRBJ1-2; 10 bases line up with TRBD1. The CDR3 contains 15 residues. The germline gives CDR1 SGHNT, CDR2 YYREEE (reference sequence). J was trimmed by 7 bases and V by 1 base; bases with no gene match: 7. The CDR3 protein is CASSLSRDRGAGYTF. The CDR3 DNA reads TGTGCCAGCAGCTTGAGCCGGGACAGGGGAGCTGGCTACACCTTC.

At least ten counts were recorded for this clonotype. The chain combines TRBV12-3 or TRBV12-4 with TRBJ2-7; no clear D gene. V lost 3 bases and J 3 bases, leaving 9 bases between the germline ends. The CDR3 runs to 13 residues. This CDR3 reads CASSFTDDYEQYF. The DNA of the CDR3 is TGTGCCAGCAGTTTTACCGATGACTACGAGCAGTACTTC.

This clonotype was counted many times. The chain recombines TRBV20-1 with TRBJ1-1; perhaps TRBD1 as D (6 bases). V was shortened by 1 base and J by 1 base, with 10 bases between the two germline ends. CDR3 length: 14 amino acids. Germline CDR1 reads DFQATT; CDR2 reads SNEGSKA (reference sequence). Written as DNA, the CDR3 is TGCAGTGCTAGAGTGGGGGGCCGGAACACTGAAGCTTTCTTT. The encoded protein is CSARVGGRNTEAFF.

The rearrangement links TRBV10-2 to TRBJ1-6; D is undetermined. Trimming cost V 6 bases and J 4 bases, with 7 bases left between them. This CDR3 spans 13 amino acids. Germline CDR1 reads WSHSY; CDR2 reads SAAADI. The chain's CDR3 is CASSAGYNSPLHF. The CDR3 bases are TGCGCCAGCAGCGCGGGTTATAATTCACCCCTCCACTTT.

This clonotype was counted ten times or more. V gene TRBV18 combines with J gene TRBJ2-2, with unresolved D. Germline V gene sequence: CDR1 KGHSH, CDR2 LQKENI. The length of the CDR3 is 15 residues. V dropped 2 bases and J dropped 2 bases, with 9 bases sitting between them. The CDR3, as DNA: TGTGCCAGCTCACCAGACACCATCAACACCGGGGAGCTGTTTTTT. Translating gives CASSPDTINTGELFF.

The J gene is TRBJ2-2, the V gene TRBV2, with a possible D match to TRBD1 (5 bases). The germline gives CDR1 SNHLY, CDR2 FYNNEI. With 8 bases removed from V and 6 bases from J, the gap between germline ends came to 10 bases. The CDR3 runs to 12 residues. The CDR3 DNA follows: TGTGCCAGCCATAAGGGGTCCGGGGAGCTGTTTTTT. Translation gives CASHKGSGELFF.

This clonotype has a count of ten or more. The gene calls are TRBV20-1 and TRBJ2-7, with D possibly being TRBD2 (6 bases). The length of the CDR3 is 13 residues. Trimming shortened V by 4 bases and J by 3 bases, and 13 bases separated the two germline ends. Germline values: CDR1 DFQATT, CDR2 SNEGSKA (reference sequence). DNA for the CDR3: TGCAGTGCTACCGGGACTCGTCGCTACGAGCAGTACTTC. Translated: CSATGTRRYEQYF.

This chain connects TRBV11-1 to TRBJ2-1; 7 nucleotides match TRBD2. Unmatched junction bases numbered 10, after V lost 7 bases and J lost 1 base. The germline CDR1 and CDR2 sequences are SGHAT and FQDESV (reference sequence). The CDR3 extends over 16 amino acids. CDR3 sequence: CASTLSRLASYNEQFF. CDR3 nucleotide sequence: TGTGCCAGCACCCTCTCTAGACTAGCATCCTACAATGAGCAGTTCTTC.

This clonotype was seen repeatedly, ten times or more. The chain joins TRBV11-2 to TRBJ2-7; D possibly matches TRBD1 or TRBD2 (7 bases each). Between the trimmed V and J ends, which lost 4 bases and 4 bases, there was a span of 11 bases. This CDR3 comprises 13 residues. CDR1 SGHAT and CDR2 FQNNGV come from the germline V gene. CDR3 DNA: TGTGCCAGCAGCTGGCAGGGGGGGTACGAGCAGTACTTC. Residues: CASSWQGGYEQYF.

In regard to this clonotype: A much larger clone sits a single nucleotide away, making a read error possible. The chain is built from TRBV13 and TRBJ2-2; 8 bases are a match to TRBD2. The CDR3 loop spans 16 amino acids. Germline values: CDR1 PRHDT, CDR2 FYEKMQ (reference sequence). The CDR3: CAGSLGAGAYTGELFF. DNA of the CDR3: TGTGCCGGCAGCTTAGGAGCGGGGGCCTACACCGGGGAGCTGTTTTTT.

There are many counts of this clonotype. This chain uses TRBV4-1 with TRBJ2-3; D uncertain. Trimming removed 5 bases from V and 1 base from J, with 16 bases in between. The CDR3 sequence is 16 residues long. Germline lookup yields CDR1 MGHRA and CDR2 YSYEKL. The DNA of the CDR3 is TGCGCCAGCAGCTTAAGACGGAGCCGCGGCACAGATACGCAGTATTTT. Its translation: CASSLRRSRGTDTQYF.